Presented here are 26 T cell receptor beta chains from one specimen sequenced in a study of cytomegalovirus exposure and HLA in healthy donors (dated by TCRdb to between 2016 and 2019). Receptor amplification or capture employed the immunoSEQ multiplex PCR assay. For the multiplex PCR, a mixture combining 60 forward primers for TCR Vbeta segments and 13 reverse primers for TCR Jbeta segments was used. TCRdb retrieved this table from immuneACCESS and kept in-frame rearrangements only. Not all clones are present; in checked studies, unresolved V genes account for under half, and no reason is known for the remainder. Present in this sample are about 120,000 clones, about 74% of which were seen just once. Roughly 3.2% of the sample is in the top ten clones. Sequenced sample: PBMCs. The receptors shown here come from a man aged 25 to 45 in good health and CMV-seronegative.

The V and J genes are TRBV29-1 and TRBJ2-5; D not resolved. From germline, CDR1 is SQVTM and CDR2 ANQGSEA. Trimming stripped 3 bases from V and 2 bases from J, with 13 bases between. This CDR3 has 14 amino acids. This CDR3 is CSVDTALGQETQYF. The DNA for the CDR3 is TGCAGCGTTGATACGGCGCTAGGACAAGAGACCCAGTACTTC.

J is TRBJ1-2 and V is TRBV9; 8 positions agree with TRBD1. The V and J ends lost 3 bases and 3 bases, in that order; junction bases with no gene match: 4. The CDR3 extends over 14 amino acids. Germline CDR1 reads SGDLS; CDR2 reads YYNGEE. The CDR3: CASSAGQGHYGYTF. In DNA, the CDR3 is TGTGCCAGCAGCGCAGGACAGGGCCACTATGGCTACACCTTC.

This chain connects TRBV28 to TRBJ1-2, with TRBD1 matching 9 bases. The length of the CDR3 is 14 residues. V lost 3 bases to trimming and J lost 5 bases; unmatched junction nucleotides: 4. Germline V gives CDR1 MDHEN, CDR2 SYDVKM. The CDR3 reads CASSFFGQGYGYTF. The DNA for the CDR3 is TGTGCCAGCAGTTTTTTCGGACAGGGGTATGGCTACACCTTC.

The chain employs TRBV5-1 and TRBJ2-5, with D perhaps matching TRBD1 (6 bases). V lost 4 bases and J 0 bases, leaving 10 bases between the germline ends. The CDR3 covers 14 residues. Germline V lookup: CDR1 SGHRS, CDR2 YFSETQ. Here the CDR3 reads CASSPGQHQETQYF. In DNA form, the CDR3 reads TGCGCCAGCAGCCCAGGACAGCACCAAGAGACCCAGTACTTC.

The chain couples TRBV4-1 to TRBJ2-7; 13 nucleotides match TRBD2. The CDR3 consists of 17 residues. In germline, CDR1 is MGHRA, CDR2 YSYEKL. Losses at the gene ends were 0 bases for V and 5 bases for J; bases not matched to a gene: 7. The CDR3 region is CASSQDGTSGARHEQYF. The CDR3 DNA follows: TGCGCCAGCAGCCAAGATGGGACTAGCGGGGCCAGGCACGAGCAGTACTTC.

The rearrangement links TRBV12-5 to TRBJ1-1; D gene unclear. Deletions cut 3 bases from V and 10 bases from J, with 12 bases between. The CDR3 spans 12 residues. Germline values: CDR1 LGHNT, CDR2 FRNRAP. The CDR3: CASGFRGVGAFF. The DNA of the CDR3 is TGTGCTAGTGGTTTTAGAGGAGTTGGAGCTTTCTTT. Together with reference TRBV12-5 and TRBJ1-1, the CDR3 gives the full variable domain: DARVTQTPRHKVTEMGQEVTMRCQPILGHNTVFWYRQTMMQGLELLAYFRNRAPLDDSGMPKDRFSAEMPDATLATLKIQPSEPRDSAVYFCASGFRGVGAFFGQGTRLTVV.

The chain couples TRBV7-2 to TRBJ1-1, with TRBD1 as a possible D gene (5 bases). The CDR3 sequence is 14 residues long. Trimming shortened V by 4 bases and J by 5 bases, and 14 bases separated the two germline ends. Per germline, CDR1 SGHTA and CDR2 FQGNSA. The CDR3 spells CASSSHSGKTEAFF. CDR3 bases: TGTGCCAGCAGCTCCCACTCAGGGAAGACTGAAGCTTTCTTT. The full variable domain, in which reference TRBV7-2 and TRBJ1-1 provide the parts outside the CDR3, is GAGVSQSPSNKVTEKGKDVELRCDPISGHTALYWYRQSLGQGLEFLIYFQGNSAPDKSGLPSDRFSAERTGGSVSTLTIQRTQQEDSAVYLCASSSHSGKTEAFFGQGTRLTVV.

Remarks on this clone: Lacking the conserved final phenylalanine or tryptophan, this CDR3 likely reflects a read error. The chain links TRBV25-1 to TRBJ2-7, with 7 bases lining up with TRBD1. J was trimmed by 2 bases and V by 4 bases; bases with no gene match: 8. This CDR3 spans 15 amino acids. Germline CDR1 and CDR2: MGHDK and SYGVNS. In DNA form, the CDR3 reads TGTGCCAGCAGTGGGCCCGGACAGGACACCTACGAGCAGTACCTC. Translation: CASSGPGQDTYEQYL.

The chain recombines TRBV6-5 with TRBJ2-7; D is undetermined. Per germline, CDR1 MNHEY and CDR2 SVGAGI. V lost 6 bases and J 1 base, leaving 4 bases between the germline ends. The length of the CDR3 is 11 residues. The CDR3 coding sequence is TGTGCCAGCAGCCAATCCTACGAGCAGTACTTC. Translated, it gives CASSQSYEQYF.

This sequence joins TRBV5-1 and TRBJ1-5, with 7 bases aligning to TRBD1. CDR3 length: 15 residues. V was clipped by 4 bases and J by 3 bases; unmatched bases: 7. Germline V gene data show CDR1 as SGHRS and CDR2 as YFSETQ. CDR3 amino acids: CASSPWTGLNQPQHF. The CDR3 DNA is TGCGCCAGCAGCCCCTGGACAGGCCTCAATCAGCCCCAGCATTTT.

The genes are TRBV28 and TRBJ2-7; unclear D gene. The length of the CDR3 is 14 residues. V lost 1 base and J lost 2, with 9 bases in between. CDR1 is MDHEN, CDR2 SYDVKM, per germline. Here the CDR3 DNA reads TGTGCCAGCAGTTTATCAGGTTTCCCCTACGAGCAGTACTTC. It is translated as CASSLSGFPYEQYF.

V and J are TRBV13 and TRBJ1-3; D remains ambiguous. This CDR3 is 14 amino acids long. The V end lost 2 bases, the J end lost 4 bases, and 9 bases lay between the germline ends. CDR1 and CDR2 (germline): PRHDT, FYEKMQ (reference sequence). DNA of the CDR3: TGTGCCAGCAGCTTATCGGGGTTAGGAAACACCATATATTTT. Amino acids: CASSLSGLGNTIYF. The variable domain in full, with the rest retrieved from reference TRBV13 and TRBJ1-3, is AAGVIQSPRHLIKEKRETATLKCYPIPRHDTVYWYQQGPGQDPQFLISFYEKMQSDKGSIPDRFSAQQFSDYHSELNMSSLELGDSALYFCASSLSGLGNTIYFGEGSWLTVV.

V is TRBV4-3 and J is TRBJ2-5, with 9 bases aligning to TRBD2. The V gene end was trimmed by 0 bases and the J gene end by 1 base; junction bases not matched to a gene: 6. This CDR3 has 17 amino acids. Per germline, CDR1 LGHNA and CDR2 YSLEER. CDR3 nucleotides: TGCGCCAGCAGCCAAGATCCCATTAGCGGGGGCCAAGAGACCCAGTACTTC. Protein sequence: CASSQDPISGGQETQYF.

The V and J genes are TRBV27 and TRBJ2-7, with 7 nucleotides matching TRBD1. The length of the CDR3 is 12 residues. The germline V gene encodes CDR1 MNHEY and CDR2 SMNVEV (reference sequence). With V trimmed by 6 bases and J by 7 bases, 6 bases remained unmatched. For the CDR3, the DNA is TGTGCCAGCAGCCCGGACAGGCGGGAGCAGTACTTC. This codes for CASSPDRREQYF.

The V and J genes are TRBV7-9 and TRBJ1-5; maybe TRBD1 (5 bases). Trimming pared 3 bases from V and 3 bases from J, leaving 9 bases between. The CDR3 runs to 14 residues. The germline V gene encodes CDR1 SEHNR and CDR2 FQNEAQ (reference sequence). This CDR3 is CASSFWGDNQPQHF. CDR3 DNA sequence: TGTGCCAGCAGCTTTTGGGGGGACAATCAGCCCCAGCATTTT. Drawing the rest from reference TRBV7-9 and TRBJ1-5, the complete variable domain is DTGVSQNPRHKITKRGQNVTFRCDPISEHNRLYWYRQTLGQGPEFLTYFQNEAQLEKSRLLSDRFSAERPKGSFSTLEIQRTEQGDSAMYLCASSFWGDNQPQHFGDGTRLSIL.

V is TRBV27 and J is TRBJ2-1; 8 positions match TRBD2. V was pared by 7 bases and J by 9 bases, with 8 bases of the junction left unmatched. The CDR3 is 13 residues long. Germline lookup yields CDR1 MNHEY and CDR2 SMNVEV (reference sequence). In DNA, the CDR3 is TGTGCCAGCAACCGGGGACTAGGGAGTGAGCAGTTCTTC. Amino acid sequence: CASNRGLGSEQFF.

The rearrangement joins TRBV7-9 to TRBJ1-1, with TRBD1 identical over 7 bases. V trimming: 4 bases; J trimming: 0 bases; junction bases outside the gene matches: 8. This CDR3 is 16 amino acids long. The V gene's germline CDR1 is SEHNR and CDR2 FQNEAQ (reference sequence). The CDR3 nucleotides are TGTGCCAGCAGCTCCCGACAGGGATCTATGAACACTGAAGCTTTCTTT. Its translation: CASSSRQGSMNTEAFF.

This clone appeared a few times. The chain carries TRBV6-6 and TRBJ2-2; the match to TRBD1 covers 7 bases. After removal of 5 bases from V and 3 bases from J, the junction contained 6 bases not matched to a gene. This CDR3 comprises 15 residues. Germline CDR1 and CDR2: MNHNY and SVGAGI (reference sequence). The CDR3 here is CASSPGQLYTGELFF. CDR3 sequence (DNA): TGTGCCAGCAGTCCGGGACAGCTTTACACCGGGGAGCTGTTTTTT.

The chain combines TRBV6-5 with TRBJ2-7; 7 bases align to TRBD2. CDR1 MNHEY and CDR2 SVGAGI come from the germline V gene. The CDR3 sequence is 15 residues long. V trimming: 4 bases; J trimming: 8 bases; junction bases outside the gene matches: 14. Here the CDR3 reads CASSWDGGGFGKQYF. The CDR3 DNA follows: TGTGCCAGCAGTTGGGATGGGGGGGGATTCGGTAAGCAGTACTTC.

This sequence joins TRBV2 and TRBJ2-6, with D perhaps matching TRBD1 (5 bases). Trimming took 5 bases from V and 2 from J, leaving 10 bases between them. From germline, CDR1 is SNHLY and CDR2 FYNNEI. The CDR3 runs 15 residues. As DNA, the CDR3 is TGTGCCAGCAGTAGAAGCAGGGCTGGGGCCAACGTCCTGACTTTC. It translates to CASSRSRAGANVLTF.

This clone was observed a handful of times. The gene calls are TRBV6-5 and TRBJ2-7; D is uncertain. This CDR3 spans 16 amino acids. The V gene lost 0 bases and the J gene lost 5 bases, with 17 bases spanning the gap. Germline V gene lookup returns CDR1 MNHEY and CDR2 SVGAGI. Here the CDR3 reads CASSYSVLDKINEQYF. For the CDR3, the DNA is TGTGCCAGCAGTTACTCGGTCCTCGACAAAATCAACGAGCAGTACTTC.

This clone was seen a few times. CDR3 nucleotide sequence: TGTGCCAGCAGCCAAGATCGGGACAGAGCTAACTATGGCTACACCTTC. Encoded protein: CASSQDRDRANYGYTF. This chain joins TRBV4-2 and TRBJ1-2, with 7 bases matching TRBD1. V lost 0 bases, J lost 0 bases, and 4 bases stayed unmatched. There are 16 residues in the CDR3. CDR1 is LGHNA and CDR2 is YNFKEQ in the germline V gene.

The rearrangement uses TRBV7-9 and TRBJ2-1; no definite D call. The CDR3 is 13 amino acids. V lost 1 base, J lost 8 bases, and 9 bases lay in between. The germline gives CDR1 SEHNR, CDR2 FQNEAQ (reference sequence). The CDR3 loop is CASSLGRSDEQFF. The CDR3 DNA reads as TGTGCCAGCAGCTTAGGGCGGTCGGATGAGCAGTTCTTC. Combining the CDR3 with reference TRBV7-9 and TRBJ2-1 gives the whole variable domain DTGVSQNPRHKITKRGQNVTFRCDPISEHNRLYWYRQTLGQGPEFLTYFQNEAQLEKSRLLSDRFSAERPKGSFSTLEIQRTEQGDSAMYLCASSLGRSDEQFFGPGTRLTVL.

The rearrangement links TRBV7-9 to TRBJ2-5, with D uncertain. Per germline, CDR1 SEHNR and CDR2 FQNEAQ (reference sequence). CDR3 length equals 13 residues. The V and J ends lost 0 bases and 5 bases respectively, with 7 bases between them. This CDR3 reads CASSLAYGETQYF. In DNA, the CDR3 is TGTGCCAGCAGCTTAGCCTACGGGGAGACCCAGTACTTC.

The rearrangement links TRBV27 to TRBJ2-7, with a tentative D call TRBD1 (6 bases). CDR3 size: 15 residues. Germline V gene data show CDR1 as MNHEY and CDR2 as SMNVEV (reference sequence). V was trimmed by 5 bases and J by 1 base, leaving 15 bases between them. Here the CDR3 DNA reads TGTGCCAGCAGTCCGTTACAGGGTTCTTCCTACGAGCAGTACTTC. This gives the protein CASSPLQGSSYEQYF.

The chain links TRBV5-4 to TRBJ2-3, with D tentatively TRBD2 (6 bases). The CDR3 extends over 14 amino acids. CDR1 is SGHNT and CDR2 is YYREEE in the germline V gene (reference sequence). Trimming shortened V by 2 bases and J by 5 bases, and 12 bases separated the two germline ends. CDR3 DNA sequence: TGTGCCAGCAGCTTCCGACTAGAGGGAGATACGCAGTATTTT. Its translation is CASSFRLEGDTQYF.